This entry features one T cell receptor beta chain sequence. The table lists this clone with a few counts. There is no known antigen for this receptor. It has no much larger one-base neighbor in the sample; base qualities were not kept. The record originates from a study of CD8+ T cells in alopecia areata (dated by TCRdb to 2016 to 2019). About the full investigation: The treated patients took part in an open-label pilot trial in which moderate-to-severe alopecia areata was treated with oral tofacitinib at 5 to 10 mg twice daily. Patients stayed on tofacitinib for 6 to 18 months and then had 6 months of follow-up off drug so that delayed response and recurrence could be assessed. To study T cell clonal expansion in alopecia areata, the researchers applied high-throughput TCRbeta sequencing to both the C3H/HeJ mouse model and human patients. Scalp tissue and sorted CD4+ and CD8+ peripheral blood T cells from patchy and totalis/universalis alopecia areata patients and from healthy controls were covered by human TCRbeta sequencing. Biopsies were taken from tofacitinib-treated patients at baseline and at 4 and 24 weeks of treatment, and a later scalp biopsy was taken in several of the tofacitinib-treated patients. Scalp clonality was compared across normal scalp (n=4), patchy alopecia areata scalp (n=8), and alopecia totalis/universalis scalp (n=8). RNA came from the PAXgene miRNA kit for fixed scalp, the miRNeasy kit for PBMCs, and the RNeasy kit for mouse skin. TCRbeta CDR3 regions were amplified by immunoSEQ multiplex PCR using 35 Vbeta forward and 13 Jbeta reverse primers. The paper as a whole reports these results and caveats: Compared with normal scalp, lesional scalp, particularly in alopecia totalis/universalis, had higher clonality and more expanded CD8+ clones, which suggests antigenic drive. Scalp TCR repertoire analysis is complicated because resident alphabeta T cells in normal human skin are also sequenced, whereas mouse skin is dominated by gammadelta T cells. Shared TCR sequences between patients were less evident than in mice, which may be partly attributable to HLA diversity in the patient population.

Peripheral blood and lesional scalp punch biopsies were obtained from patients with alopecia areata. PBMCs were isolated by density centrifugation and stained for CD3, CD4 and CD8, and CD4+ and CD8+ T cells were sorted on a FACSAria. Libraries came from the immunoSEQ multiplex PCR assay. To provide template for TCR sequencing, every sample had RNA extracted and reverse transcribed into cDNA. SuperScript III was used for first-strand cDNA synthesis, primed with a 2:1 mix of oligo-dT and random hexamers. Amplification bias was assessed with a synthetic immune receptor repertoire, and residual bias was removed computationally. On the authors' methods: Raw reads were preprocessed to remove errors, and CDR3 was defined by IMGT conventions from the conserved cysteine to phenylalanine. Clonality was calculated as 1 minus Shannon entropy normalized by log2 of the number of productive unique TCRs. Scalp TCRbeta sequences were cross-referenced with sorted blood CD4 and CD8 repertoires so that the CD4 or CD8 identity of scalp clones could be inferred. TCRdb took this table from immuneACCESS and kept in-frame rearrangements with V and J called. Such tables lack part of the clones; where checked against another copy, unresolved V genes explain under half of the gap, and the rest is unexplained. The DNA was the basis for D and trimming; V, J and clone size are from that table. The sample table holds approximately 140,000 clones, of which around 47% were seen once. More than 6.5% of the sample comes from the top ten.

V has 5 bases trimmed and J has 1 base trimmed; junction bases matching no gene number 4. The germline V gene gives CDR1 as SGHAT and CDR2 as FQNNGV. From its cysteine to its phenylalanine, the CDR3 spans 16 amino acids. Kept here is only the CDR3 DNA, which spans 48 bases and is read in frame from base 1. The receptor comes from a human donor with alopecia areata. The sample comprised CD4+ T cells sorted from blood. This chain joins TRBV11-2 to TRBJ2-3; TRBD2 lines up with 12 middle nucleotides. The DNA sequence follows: TGTGCCAGCAGCCCCCGGACTAGCGGGGGCACAGATACGCAGTATTTT. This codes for CASSPRTSGGTDTQYF.